One TCR beta chain is described in this entry. The CDR3 sequence is 16 residues long. Trimming removed 2 bases from V and 6 bases from J, with 17 bases in between. The record originates from a study of T cells in Graves' hyperthyroidism and ophthalmopathy. Across the study: Peripheral blood samples were taken at initial diagnosis, prior to any treatment.

PBMCs were obtained from 10 ml fresh peripheral blood. Amplification targeted TCR beta CDR3 regions from RNA transcripts. The HTBI primer set drove a first-round RT-PCR of the TCR CDR3. TCRdb used MiXCR to reprocess the multiplex PCR reads, holding one entry per CDR3 protein. The data contain some 440,000 distinct CDR3 sequences, around a sixth of them singletons. The sequence came from a woman aged 18-30 years with Graves' hyperthyroidism. The V and J genes are TRBV12-3 or TRBV12-4 and TRBJ2-1; D assignment may be TRBD1 or TRBD2 (5 bases each). What was sequenced was blood. The CDR3 DNA reads TGTGCCAGCAGTTTACGGATGGGACGGGTGATCAATGAGCAGTTCTTC. Protein sequence: CASSLRMGRVINEQFF.